This is a list of T cell receptor beta chains from one sample in a study of identical twins. From the 5' RACE reads, TCRdb called clonotypes with MiXCR, one entry per CDR3 protein. The sample shows 640,000 or so distinct CDR3 sequences, 6.1% of them seen only once. The sample taken for sequencing was naive T cells sorted from blood. These receptor sequences come from a man younger than 30 in good health. CDR3s include the opening cysteine and the closing phenylalanine or tryptophan. Each record gives: CDR3 length, V gene, CDR3 protein.

length: 14; V: TRBV7-9; CDR3: CASPGTDDHNEQFF
length: 14; V: TRBV6-5; CDR3: CASSYMSSYNEQFF
length: 14; V: TRBV12-3/TRBV12-4; CDR3: CASTPSGGRYGYTF
length: 13; V: TRBV28; CDR3: CASKPNPRETQYF
length: 16; V: TRBV20-1; CDR3: CTPIRGLPLMNTEAFF
length: 13; V: TRBV29-1; CDR3: CSVADREENGYTF
length: 17; V: TRBV4-2; CDR3: CASSRDPGPSSTDTQYF
length: 13; V: TRBV10-3; CDR3: CAISLAGTDTQYF
length: 13; V: TRBV10-3; CDR3: CAISGVAGNTIYF
length: 15; V: TRBV7-9; CDR3: CASSPPTSGGNIQYF
length: 23; V: TRBV19; CDR3: CASSIISRRGLAGQLEHTGELFF
length: 15; V: TRBV5-1; CDR3: CASSLVATNTGELFF
length: 14; V: TRBV20-1; CDR3: CSARWTSGFNEQFF
length: 16; V: TRBV2; CDR3: CASSQTPTSYNSPLHF
length: 14; V: TRBV27; CDR3: CASSRYDTLYEQYF
length: 15; V: TRBV6-5; CDR3: CASSYYQTKSYEQYF
length: 13; V: TRBV5-1; CDR3: CASRQGATGELFF
length: 15; V: TRBV7-9; CDR3: CASRSQGERWGEQFF
length: 17; V: TRBV20-1; CDR3: CSARRRSTGFYNSPLHF
length: 12; V: TRBV19; CDR3: CASSIGHNEQFF
length: 12; V: TRBV10-2; CDR3: CASSKGAETQYF
length: 13; V: TRBV7-9; CDR3: CASRLGGSDGYTF
length: 16; V: TRBV20-1; CDR3: CSALLRTASSYNEQFF
length: 14; V: TRBV7-2; CDR3: CASSGRTGGTEAFF
length: 15; V: TRBV10-3; CDR3: CAIRSGTGDSGELFF
length: 11; V: TRBV12-3/TRBV12-4; CDR3: CASRTMTEAFF
length: 16; V: TRBV3-1; CDR3: CASSHTGTEFNSPLHF
length: 14; V: TRBV5-1; CDR3: CASSQRRAYNEQFF
length: 14; V: TRBV20-1; CDR3: CSAQGLPPEETQYF
length: 18; V: TRBV11-1; CDR3: CASSFTPGLAGDTGELFF
length: 13; V: TRBV5-5; CDR3: CASSLVNTGELFF
length: 16; V: TRBV18; CDR3: CASSPPVNRGPSEQYF
length: 12; V: TRBV7-9; CDR3: CASSLGTVGYTF
length: 13; V: TRBV15; CDR3: CATSSRQTGELFF
length: 15; V: TRBV9; CDR3: CASSVGGAFGNTIYF
length: 13; V: TRBV3-1; CDR3: CASSQVGSNEQFF
length: 14; V: TRBV29-1; CDR3: CSVEGPGTIYEQYF
length: 18; V: TRBV12-3/TRBV12-4; CDR3: CASSLGLEPSTSANEQFF
length: 13; V: TRBV20-1; CDR3: CSAPKTTEETQYF
length: 15; V: TRBV29-1; CDR3: CSVDSGRGTTDTQYF
length: 17; V: TRBV20-1; CDR3: CSARALTPGLHSDEQYF
length: 12; V: TRBV5-1; CDR3: CASSKTGTEAFF
length: 14; V: TRBV7-8; CDR3: CASSRTGFSGELFF
length: 17; V: TRBV28; CDR3: CASSLLGSGGNTGELFF
length: 12; V: TRBV4-2; CDR3: CASSQDRNEQFF
length: 16; V: TRBV14; CDR3: CASSQAGTRRTDTQYF
length: 15; V: TRBV6-5; CDR3: CASSYSGGDGEKLFF
length: 17; V: TRBV6-1; CDR3: CASSEVPSGTNYNEQFF
length: 17; V: TRBV7-3; CDR3: CASSVNSPGQGSYEQYF
length: 15; V: TRBV20-1; CDR3: CSARDEGLASYEQYF
length: 16; V: TRBV9; CDR3: CASSGGETSAPDTQYF
length: 17; V: TRBV5-1; CDR3: CAREGIARPLSYNEQFF
length: 13; V: TRBV20-1; CDR3: CSVGREGVYEQYF
length: 13; V: TRBV12-3/TRBV12-4; CDR3: CASTGQGLETQYF